This T cell receptor beta chain was recovered during a study of T cell repertoires in cytomegalovirus infection. Study information: Matching HLA type, along with CMV infection, was indicated by public TCR beta signatures. Study findings and constraints: Pooled public TCR beta family frequency picked out CMV carriers with the relevant HLA. It was HLA-C-restricted CMV-specific TCR beta clonotypes that dominated the response ex vivo.

Concerning this clonotype itself: The antigen is not known.

Trimming left V 5 bases short and J 8 bases short, with 7 bases between. CDR1 and CDR2 from the germline V gene are SNHLY and FYNNEI. This CDR3 comprises 11 residues. Using its own MiXCR run on the reads, TCRdb lists one record per CDR3 protein. The profile shows 100,000 to 150,000 distinct CDR3 sequences, 8% to 9% of them singletons. The source material was PBMCs. The rearrangement uses TRBV2 and TRBJ2-1; D remains unclear. This TCR was recovered from a human donor in good health (CMV status not recorded). Some clones in this sample may be carry-over from other donors' samples. CDR3 sequence (DNA): TGTGCCAGCAGTATAAGGGATGAGCAGTTCTTC. As protein: CASSIRDEQFF.